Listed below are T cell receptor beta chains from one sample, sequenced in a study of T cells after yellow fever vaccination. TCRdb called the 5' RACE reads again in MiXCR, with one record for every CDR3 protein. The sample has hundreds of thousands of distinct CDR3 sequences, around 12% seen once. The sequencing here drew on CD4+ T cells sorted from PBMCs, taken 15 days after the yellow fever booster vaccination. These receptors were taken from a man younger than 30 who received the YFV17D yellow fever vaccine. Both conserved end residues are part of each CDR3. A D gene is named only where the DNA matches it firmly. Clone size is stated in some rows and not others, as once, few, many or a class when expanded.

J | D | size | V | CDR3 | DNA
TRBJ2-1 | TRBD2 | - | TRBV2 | CASSESSGGAGEQFF | TGTGCCAGCAGTGAATCTAGCGGGGGGGCAGGTGAGCAGTTCTTC
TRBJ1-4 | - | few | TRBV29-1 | CSANLFNEKLFF | TGCAGCGCCAACCTTTTTAATGAAAAACTGTTTTTT
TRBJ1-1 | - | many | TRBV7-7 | CASSLDRGAEAFF | TGTGCTAGCAGCTTAGACCGGGGAGCTGAAGCTTTCTTT
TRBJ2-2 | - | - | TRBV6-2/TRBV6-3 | CASSNNHKSTGELFF | TGTGCCAGCAGTAACAACCACAAAAGCACCGGGGAGCTGTTTTTT
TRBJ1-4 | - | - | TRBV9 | CASSVSGALSNEKLFF | TGTGCCAGCAGCGTTTCAGGGGCGCTTTCTAATGAAAAACTGTTTTTT
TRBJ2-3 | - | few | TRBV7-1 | CASSSRQGTDTQYF | TGTGCCAGCAGCTCACGACAGGGCACAGATACGCAGTATTTT
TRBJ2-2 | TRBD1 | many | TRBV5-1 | CASSPGTGWNTGELFF | TGCGCCAGCAGCCCGGGGACAGGGTGGAACACCGGGGAGCTGTTTTTT
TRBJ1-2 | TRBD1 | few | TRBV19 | CASSLTPQGRFFYGYTF | TGTGCCAGTAGTTTGACCCCACAGGGGCGATTCTTCTATGGCTACACCTTC
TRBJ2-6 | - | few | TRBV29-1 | CSVSGAFSGANVLTF | TGCAGCGTTAGCGGAGCTTTCTCTGGGGCCAACGTCCTGACTTTC
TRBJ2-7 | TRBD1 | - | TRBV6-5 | CASSYLGQGAGEQYF | TGTGCCAGCAGTTACTTGGGACAGGGGGCCGGCGAGCAGTACTTC
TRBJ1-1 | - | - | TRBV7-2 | CASTREVNTEAFF | TGTGCCAGCACCCGTGAAGTGAACACTGAAGCTTTCTTT
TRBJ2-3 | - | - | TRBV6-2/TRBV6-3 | CASSYSVSSTDTQYF | TGTGCCAGCAGTTATTCGGTTTCTAGCACAGATACGCAGTATTTT
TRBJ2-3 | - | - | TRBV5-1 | CASSLGGTWRGSDTQYF | TGCGCCAGCAGCTTGGGCGGCACTTGGCGGGGCTCAGATACGCAGTATTTT
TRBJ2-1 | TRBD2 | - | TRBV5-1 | CASSSTGTSGNEQFF | TGCGCCAGCAGTTCGACCGGGACTAGCGGCAATGAGCAGTTCTTC
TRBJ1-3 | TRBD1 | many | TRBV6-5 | CASRGTGVNTIYF | TGTGCCAGCAGAGGGACAGGGGTAAACACCATATATTTT
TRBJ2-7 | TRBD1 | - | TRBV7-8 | CASSLGTGSYYEQYF | TGTGCCAGCAGCCTGGGGACAGGGAGTTACTATGAGCAGTACTTC
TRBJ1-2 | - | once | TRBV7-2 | CASAPDRDNYGYTF | TGTGCCAGCGCGCCGGACAGAGATAACTATGGCTACACCTTC
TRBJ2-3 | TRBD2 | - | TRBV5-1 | CASSPTSGGATDTQYF | TGCGCCAGCAGCCCGACTAGCGGGGGGGCAACAGATACGCAGTATTTT
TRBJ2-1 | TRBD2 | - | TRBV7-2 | CASSFYRLAGGQTYNEQFF | TGTGCCAGCAGCTTTTACCGACTAGCGGGGGGCCAGACCTACAATGAGCAGTTCTTC
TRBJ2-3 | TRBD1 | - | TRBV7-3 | CASSNPGQGQDTQYF | TGTGCCAGCAGCAACCCGGGACAGGGCCAAGATACGCAGTATTTT
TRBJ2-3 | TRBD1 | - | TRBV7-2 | CASSPGGVGTQYF | TGTGCCAGCAGCCCAGGGGGAGTAGGTACGCAGTATTTT
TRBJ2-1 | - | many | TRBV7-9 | CASSLGGARGEQFF | TGTGCCAGCAGCTTGGGGGGGGCGCGAGGTGAGCAGTTCTTC
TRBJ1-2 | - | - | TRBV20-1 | CSAPHRQGANYGYTF | TGCAGTGCCCCTCACCGTCAGGGAGCTAACTATGGCTACACCTTC
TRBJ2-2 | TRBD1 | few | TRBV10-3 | CAITPRQGTGELFF | TGTGCCATAACCCCGAGACAGGGCACCGGGGAGCTGTTTTTT
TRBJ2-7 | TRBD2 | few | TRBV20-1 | CSAKGPGLTYEQYF | TGCAGTGCTAAGGGCCCGGGACTAACCTACGAGCAGTACTTC
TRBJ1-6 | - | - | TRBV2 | CASSRDGGGNSPLHF | TGTGCCAGCAGTCGGGACGGCGGGGGGAATTCACCCCTCCACTTT
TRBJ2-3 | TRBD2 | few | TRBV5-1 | CASSLKAGGRASTDTQYF | TGCGCCAGCAGCTTGAAGGCGGGGGGCCGTGCTAGCACAGATACGCAGTATTTT
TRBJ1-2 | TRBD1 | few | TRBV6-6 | CASRQGTDYGYTF | TGTGCCAGTAGACAGGGAACAGACTATGGCTACACCTTC
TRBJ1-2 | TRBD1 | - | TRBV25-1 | CASSEPGTGYVGYTF | TGTGCCAGCAGTGAACCCGGGACAGGGTATGTTGGCTACACCTTC
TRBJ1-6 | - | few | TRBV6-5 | CASSYRHGDSPLHF | TGTGCCAGCAGTTACCGCCACGGTGATTCACCCCTCCACTTT
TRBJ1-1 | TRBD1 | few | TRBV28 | CASSEPGQGNTEAFF | TGTGCCAGCAGTGAACCGGGACAGGGAAATACTGAAGCTTTCTTT
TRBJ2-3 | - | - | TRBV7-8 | CASSLEQTTDTQYF | TGTGCCAGCAGCTTAGAACAGACCACAGATACGCAGTATTTT
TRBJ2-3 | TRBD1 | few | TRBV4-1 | CASSPTGTGLGTDTQYF | TGCGCCAGCAGCCCAACCGGGACAGGGTTGGGAACAGATACGCAGTATTTT
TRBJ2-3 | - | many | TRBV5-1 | CASSSQGKTQYF | TGCGCCAGCAGCTCACAGGGAAAAACGCAGTATTTT
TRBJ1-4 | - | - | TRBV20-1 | CSARDATNEKLFF | TGCAGTGCAAGGGATGCAACTAATGAAAAACTGTTTTTT
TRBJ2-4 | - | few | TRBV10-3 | CAAREGQSNIQYF | TGTGCCGCCCGAGAGGGTCAGAGCAACATTCAGTACTTC
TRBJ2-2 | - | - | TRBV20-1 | CSARKAAGELFF | TGCAGTGCTAGAAAGGCCGCCGGGGAGCTGTTTTTT
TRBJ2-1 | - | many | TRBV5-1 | CASSSVQGTAQGGQFF | TGCGCCAGCAGCTCTGTACAGGGAACCGCGCAGGGGGGGCAGTTCTTC
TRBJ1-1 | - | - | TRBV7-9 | CASSPAGGIEAFF | TGTGCCAGCAGCCCAGCCGGGGGAATTGAAGCTTTCTTT
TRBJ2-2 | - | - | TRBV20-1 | CSARANDRNTGELFF | TGCAGTGCTAGAGCAAACGACAGGAACACCGGGGAGCTGTTTTTT
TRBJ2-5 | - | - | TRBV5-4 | CASSPTGGYEETQYF | TGTGCCAGCAGCCCGACCGGGGGCTACGAAGAGACCCAGTACTTC
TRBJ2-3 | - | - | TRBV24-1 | CATSDSSVPWGTQYF | TGTGCCACCAGTGATTCCTCCGTACCCTGGGGTACGCAGTATTTT
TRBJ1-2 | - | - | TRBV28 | CASSYQRYGYTF | TGTGCCAGCAGTTACCAGCGCTATGGCTACACCTTC
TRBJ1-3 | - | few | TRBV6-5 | CASSYYEGLSGNTIYF | TGTGCCAGCAGTTACTATGAGGGGCTCTCTGGAAACACCATATATTTT
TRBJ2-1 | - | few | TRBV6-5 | CASSYSGASYNEQFF | TGTGCCAGCAGTTACTCAGGGGCCTCCTACAATGAGCAGTTCTTC
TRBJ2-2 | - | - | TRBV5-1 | CASSTSGGGTGELFF | TGCGCCAGCAGCACCTCAGGGGGAGGAACCGGGGAGCTGTTTTTT
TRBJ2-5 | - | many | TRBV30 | CAWNRGFEETQYF | TGTGCCTGGAATCGGGGGTTTGAGGAGACCCAGTACTTC
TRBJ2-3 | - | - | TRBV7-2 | CASSLTRSSTDTQYF | TGTGCCAGCAGCTTGACTAGATCTAGCACAGATACGCAGTATTTT
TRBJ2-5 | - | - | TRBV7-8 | CASSLPWTVSQETQYF | TGTGCCAGCAGCTTGCCGTGGACAGTTAGCCAAGAGACCCAGTACTTC
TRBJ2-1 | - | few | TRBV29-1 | CSVALGRAGEQFF | TGCAGCGTTGCCTTGGGCAGGGCAGGTGAGCAGTTCTTC
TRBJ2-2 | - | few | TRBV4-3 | CASGTQNTGELFF | TGCGCCAGCGGGACACAAAACACCGGGGAGCTGTTTTTT
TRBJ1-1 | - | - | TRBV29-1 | CSVAGQGNTEAFF | TGCAGCGTAGCGGGGCAGGGGAACACTGAAGCTTTCTTT